This T cell receptor beta chain appears in the sequencing data of a study of blood T cell repertoires in COVID-19. Background on the study: From T cells, B-cell-depleted T cells, or PBMCs came the material, which was cDNA or gDNA.

TCRdb keeps only in-frame clones here, not all; method: immunoSEQ multiplex PCR. The sample shows about 380,000 clones, 88% of them seen only once. Enrolled through a virtual design, the participants were between about 18 and 89 years of age and came from about two dozen US areas. Participants' own reports of clinical history determined their cohort assignment. Two consecutive negative NP/OP PCR tests, clearance, or resolved symptoms defined Cohort 3 recovery. This CDR3 contains 13 residues. Trimming cost V 0 bases and J 2 bases, with 4 bases left between them. Germline V CDR1 and CDR2: LGHDT, YNNKEL (reference sequence).

The chain links TRBV3-1 (or the pseudogene TRBV3-2) to TRBJ1-2; no definite D call. This clonotype was obtained from a woman aged 18-29 years who had recovered from COVID-19. Source material: PBMCs or T cells enriched from blood (not recorded which). In DNA form, the CDR3 reads TGTGCCAGCAGCCAAGAGGGCAACTATGGCTACACCTTC. Its translation is CASSQEGNYGYTF.